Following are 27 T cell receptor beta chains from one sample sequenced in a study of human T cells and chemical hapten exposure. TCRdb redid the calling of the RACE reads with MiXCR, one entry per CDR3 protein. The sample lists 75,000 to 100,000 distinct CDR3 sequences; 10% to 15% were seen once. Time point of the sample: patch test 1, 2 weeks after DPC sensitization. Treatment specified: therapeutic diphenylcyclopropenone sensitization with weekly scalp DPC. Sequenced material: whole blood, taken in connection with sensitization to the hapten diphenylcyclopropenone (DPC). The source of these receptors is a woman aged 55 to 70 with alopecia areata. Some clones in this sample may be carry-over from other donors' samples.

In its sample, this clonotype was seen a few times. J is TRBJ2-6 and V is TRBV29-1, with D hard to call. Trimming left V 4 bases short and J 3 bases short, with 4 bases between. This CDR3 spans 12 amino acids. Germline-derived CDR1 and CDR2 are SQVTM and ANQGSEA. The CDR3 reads CSVVDGANVLTF. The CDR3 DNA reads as TGCAGCGTTGTAGATGGGGCCAACGTCCTGACTTTC. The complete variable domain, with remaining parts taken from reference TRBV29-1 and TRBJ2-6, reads SAVISQKPSRDICQRGTSLTIQCQVDSQVTMMFWYRQQPGQSLTLIATANQGSEATYESGFVIDKFPISRPNLTFSTLTVSNMSPEDSSIYLCSVVDGANVLTFGAGSRLTVL.

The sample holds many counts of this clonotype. The CDR3 loop reads CSARGDSNQPQHF. CDR3 coding DNA: TGCAGTGCTAGAGGGGACAGCAATCAGCCCCAGCATTTT. The chain joins TRBV20-1 to TRBJ1-5, with TRBD1 as a possible D gene (5 bases). V lost 1 base to trimming and J lost 1 base, with 5 bases between them. Germline CDR1 DFQATT, CDR2 SNEGSKA (reference sequence). CDR3 size: 13 residues.

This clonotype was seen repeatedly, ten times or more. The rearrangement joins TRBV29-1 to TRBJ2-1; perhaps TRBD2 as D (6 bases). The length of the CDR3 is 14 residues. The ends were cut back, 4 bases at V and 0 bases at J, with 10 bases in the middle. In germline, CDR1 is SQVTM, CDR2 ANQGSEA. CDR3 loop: CSVGGATSYNEQFF. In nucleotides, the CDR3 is TGCAGCGTTGGCGGGGCAACCTCCTACAATGAGCAGTTCTTC.

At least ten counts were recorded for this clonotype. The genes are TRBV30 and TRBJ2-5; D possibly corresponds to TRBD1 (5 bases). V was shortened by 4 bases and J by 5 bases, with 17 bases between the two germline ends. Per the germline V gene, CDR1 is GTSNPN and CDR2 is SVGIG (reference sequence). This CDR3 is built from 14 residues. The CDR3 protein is CAWNRGTPGETQYF. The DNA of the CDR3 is TGTGCCTGGAACCGCGGAACTCCAGGGGAGACCCAGTACTTC.

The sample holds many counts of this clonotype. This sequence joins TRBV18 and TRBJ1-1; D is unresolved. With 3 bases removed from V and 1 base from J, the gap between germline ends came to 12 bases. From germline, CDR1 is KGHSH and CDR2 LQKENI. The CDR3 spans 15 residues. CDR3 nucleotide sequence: TGTGCCAGCTCACCCTGGATGGATAAGAACACTGAAGCTTTCTTT. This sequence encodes CASSPWMDKNTEAFF.

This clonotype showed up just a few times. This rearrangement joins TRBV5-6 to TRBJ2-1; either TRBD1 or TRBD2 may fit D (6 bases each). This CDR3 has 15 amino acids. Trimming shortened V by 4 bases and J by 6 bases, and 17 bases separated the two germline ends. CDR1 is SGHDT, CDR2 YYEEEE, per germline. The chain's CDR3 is CASSPAGQEINEQFF. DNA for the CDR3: TGTGCCAGCAGCCCCGCGGGACAAGAAATCAATGAGCAGTTCTTC.

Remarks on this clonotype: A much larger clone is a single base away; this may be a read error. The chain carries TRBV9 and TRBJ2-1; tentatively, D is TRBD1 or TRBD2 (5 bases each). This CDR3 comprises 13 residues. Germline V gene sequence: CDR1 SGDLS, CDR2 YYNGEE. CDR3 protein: CASGVVGVNEQFF. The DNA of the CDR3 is TGTGCCAGCGGCGTAGTGGGGGTCAATGAGCAGTTCTTC.

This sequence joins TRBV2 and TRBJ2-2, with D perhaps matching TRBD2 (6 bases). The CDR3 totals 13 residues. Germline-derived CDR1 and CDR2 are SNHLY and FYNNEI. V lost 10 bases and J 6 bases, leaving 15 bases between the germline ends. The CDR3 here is CANRGLASGELFF. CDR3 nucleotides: TGTGCCAACCGTGGGCTAGCGTCCGGGGAGCTGTTTTTT.

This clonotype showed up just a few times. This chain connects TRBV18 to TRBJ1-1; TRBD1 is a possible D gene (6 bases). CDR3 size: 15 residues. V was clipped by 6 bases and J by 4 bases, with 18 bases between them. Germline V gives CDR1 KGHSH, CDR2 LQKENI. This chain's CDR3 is CASSFRGGLATEAFF. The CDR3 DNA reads TGTGCCAGCTCCTTTCGCGGGGGGCTGGCCACTGAAGCTTTCTTT.

The CDR3 bases are TGCGCCAGCAGCTTTAATCAGGGGCTGGATTCACCCCTCCACTTT. It specifies CASSFNQGLDSPLHF. The chain is built from TRBV5-1 and TRBJ1-6; the D gene is possibly TRBD1 (6 bases). The ends were cut back, 2 bases at V and 8 bases at J, with 14 bases in the middle. The CDR3 length is 15 residues. Germline lookup yields CDR1 SGHRS and CDR2 YFSETQ.

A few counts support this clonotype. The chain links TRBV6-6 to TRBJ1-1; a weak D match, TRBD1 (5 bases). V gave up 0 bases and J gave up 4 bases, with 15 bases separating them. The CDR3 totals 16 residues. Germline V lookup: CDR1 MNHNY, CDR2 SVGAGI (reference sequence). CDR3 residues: CASSYSNPGGATEAFF. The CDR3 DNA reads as TGTGCCAGCAGTTACTCGAATCCAGGCGGGGCCACTGAAGCTTTCTTT.

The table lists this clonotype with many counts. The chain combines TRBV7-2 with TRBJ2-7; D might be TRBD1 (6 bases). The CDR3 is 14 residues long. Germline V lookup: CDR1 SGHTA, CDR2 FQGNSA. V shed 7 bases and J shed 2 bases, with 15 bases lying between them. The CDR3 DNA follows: TGTGCCAGCACCCTCCCGGGACAAACCTACGAGCAGTACTTC. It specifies CASTLPGQTYEQYF.

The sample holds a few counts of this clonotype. DNA for the CDR3: TGTGCCAGCAGCTCTCGGGCGCGAGGGACCGGGGAGCTGTTTTTT. This translates into CASSSRARGTGELFF. V gene TRBV11-2 combines with J gene TRBJ2-2, with TRBD2 as a possible D gene (5 bases). V was pared by 4 bases and J by 5 bases, with 14 bases between. The germline CDR1 and CDR2 sequences are SGHAT and FQNNGV. The length of the CDR3 is 15 residues.

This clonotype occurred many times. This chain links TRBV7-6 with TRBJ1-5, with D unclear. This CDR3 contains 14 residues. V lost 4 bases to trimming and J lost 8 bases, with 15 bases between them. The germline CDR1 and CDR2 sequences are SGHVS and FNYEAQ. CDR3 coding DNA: TGTGCCAGCAGCTCGTCACCCTTATCTGAGCCCCAGCATTTT. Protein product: CASSSSPLSEPQHF.

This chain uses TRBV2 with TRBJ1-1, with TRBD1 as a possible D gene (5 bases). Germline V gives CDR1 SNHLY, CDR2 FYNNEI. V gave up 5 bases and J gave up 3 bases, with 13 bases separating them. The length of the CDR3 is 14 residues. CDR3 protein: CASSKLDRDTEAFF. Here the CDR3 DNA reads TGTGCCAGCAGTAAATTAGACAGAGACACTGAAGCTTTCTTT.

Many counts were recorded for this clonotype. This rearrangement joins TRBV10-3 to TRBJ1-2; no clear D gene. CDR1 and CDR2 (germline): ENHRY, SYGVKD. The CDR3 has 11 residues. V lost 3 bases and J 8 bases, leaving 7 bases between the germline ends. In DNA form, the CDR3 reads TGTGCCATCAGTGACGGGATCGGCTACACCTTC. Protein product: CAISDGIGYTF.

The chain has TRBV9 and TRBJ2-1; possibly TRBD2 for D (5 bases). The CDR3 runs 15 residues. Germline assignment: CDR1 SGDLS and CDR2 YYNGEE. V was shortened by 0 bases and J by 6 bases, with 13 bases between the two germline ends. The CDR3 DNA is TGTGCCAGCAGCGTAGGAACCCATCGGGGCAATGAGCAGTTCTTC. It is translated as CASSVGTHRGNEQFF.

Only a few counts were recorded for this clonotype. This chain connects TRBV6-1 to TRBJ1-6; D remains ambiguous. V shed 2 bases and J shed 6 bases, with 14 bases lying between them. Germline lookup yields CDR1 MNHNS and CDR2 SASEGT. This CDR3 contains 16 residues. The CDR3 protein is CASSELTGGVNSPLHF. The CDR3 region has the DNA TGTGCCAGCAGTGAATTAACGGGCGGAGTTAATTCACCCCTCCACTTT.

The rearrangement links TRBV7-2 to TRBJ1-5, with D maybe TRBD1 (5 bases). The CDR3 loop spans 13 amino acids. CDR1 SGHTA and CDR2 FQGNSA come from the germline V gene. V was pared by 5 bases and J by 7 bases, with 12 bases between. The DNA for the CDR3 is TGTGCCAGCAGCCCGTTTTGGGACCAGCCCCAGCATTTT. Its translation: CASSPFWDQPQHF.

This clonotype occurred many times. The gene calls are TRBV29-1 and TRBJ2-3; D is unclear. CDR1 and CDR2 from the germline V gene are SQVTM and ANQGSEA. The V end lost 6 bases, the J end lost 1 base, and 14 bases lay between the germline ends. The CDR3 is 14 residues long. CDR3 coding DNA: TGCAGCGTGGAGAAGGGCGGCGGCACAGATACGCAGTATTTT. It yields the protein CSVEKGGGTDTQYF.

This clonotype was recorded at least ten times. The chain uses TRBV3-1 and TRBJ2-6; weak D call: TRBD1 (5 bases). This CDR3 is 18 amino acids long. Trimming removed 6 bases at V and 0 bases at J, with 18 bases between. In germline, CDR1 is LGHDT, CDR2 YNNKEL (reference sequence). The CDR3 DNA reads TGTGCCAGCAGTATCGCTGGGGCGGTGCTCTCTGGGGCCAACGTCCTGACTTTC. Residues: CASSIAGAVLSGANVLTF.

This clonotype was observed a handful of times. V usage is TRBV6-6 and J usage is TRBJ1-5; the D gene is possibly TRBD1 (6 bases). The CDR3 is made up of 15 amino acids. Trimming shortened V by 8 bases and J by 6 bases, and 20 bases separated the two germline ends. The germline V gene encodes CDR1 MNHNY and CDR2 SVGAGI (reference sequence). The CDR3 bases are TGTGCCAGCCTGGACAGCCAGGCGCGGTTTCAGCCCCAGCATTTT. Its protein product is CASLDSQARFQPQHF.

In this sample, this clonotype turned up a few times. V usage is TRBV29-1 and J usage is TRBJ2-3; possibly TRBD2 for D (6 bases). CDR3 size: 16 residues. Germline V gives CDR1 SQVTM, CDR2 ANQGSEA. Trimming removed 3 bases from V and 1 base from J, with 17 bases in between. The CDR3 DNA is TGCAGCGTTGAGGAGGGGTATGGCGGGGGCACAGATACGCAGTATTTT. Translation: CSVEEGYGGGTDTQYF.

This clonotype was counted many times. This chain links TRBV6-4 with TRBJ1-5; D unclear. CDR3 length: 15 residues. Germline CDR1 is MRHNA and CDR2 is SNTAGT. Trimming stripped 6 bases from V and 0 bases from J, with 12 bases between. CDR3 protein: CASRPQENSNQPQHF. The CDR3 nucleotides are TGTGCCAGCAGACCTCAGGAAAATAGCAATCAGCCCCAGCATTTT.

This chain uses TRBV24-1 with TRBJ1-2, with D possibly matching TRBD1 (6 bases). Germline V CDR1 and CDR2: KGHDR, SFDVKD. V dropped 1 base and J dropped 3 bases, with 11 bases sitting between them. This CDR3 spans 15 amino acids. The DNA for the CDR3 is TGTGCCACCAGTGATTTTACAGGGACGGACTATGGCTACACCTTC. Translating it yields CATSDFTGTDYGYTF.

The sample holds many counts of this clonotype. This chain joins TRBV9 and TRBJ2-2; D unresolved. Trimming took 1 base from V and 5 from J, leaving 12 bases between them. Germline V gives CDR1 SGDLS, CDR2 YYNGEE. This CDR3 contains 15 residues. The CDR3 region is CASSVTSTRTGELFF. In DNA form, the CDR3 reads TGTGCCAGCAGCGTAACGAGCACACGGACCGGGGAGCTGTTTTTT.

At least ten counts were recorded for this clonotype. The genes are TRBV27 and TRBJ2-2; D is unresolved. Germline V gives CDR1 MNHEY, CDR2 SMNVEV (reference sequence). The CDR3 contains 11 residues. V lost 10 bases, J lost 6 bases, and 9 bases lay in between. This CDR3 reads CATRIAGELFF. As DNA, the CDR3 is TGTGCCACCAGAATTGCCGGGGAGCTGTTTTTT.